The sequence of this TCR beta chain was determined in a study of glioma-infiltrating T cells. Study information: WHO grade II oligodendrogliomas or astrocytomas, plus non-recurrent WHO grade IV glioblastomas, were sampled. Target coverage was about 4- to 10-fold for 800,000 to 1,000,000 blood T cells.

Whole-study findings and limits: A blood CDR3 motif signature was depleted in highly divergent patients.

The iRepertoire nested amplicon-rescue multiplex PCR amplified TCR alpha and beta CDR3s from RNA. A single record per CDR3 protein comes from TCRdb applying MiXCR to the multiplex PCR reads. The data hold more than 300,000 distinct CDR3 sequences, with more than 35% observed a single time. About this clonotype: The antigen is unknown. A junction end diverges from the germline sequence, so it may reflect a read error.

The clonotype comes from a human donor with low-grade glioma or glioblastoma, undergoing nonglioma brain surgery, or in good health (not recorded which). Sequencing was performed on glioma tissue, nonneoplastic brain tissue, or PBMCs (not recorded which).

CDR3 DNA sequence: TGTACCAGCAGCTTTCGACAGGCGGAGGGCCAAAAACTGTTTTTT. This codes for CTSSFRQAEGQKLFF. This chain joins TRBV3-1 and TRBJ1-4, with a weak D call TRBD1 (6 bases). CDR1 LGHDT and CDR2 YNNKEL come from the germline V gene (reference sequence). The CDR3 is 15 amino acids.